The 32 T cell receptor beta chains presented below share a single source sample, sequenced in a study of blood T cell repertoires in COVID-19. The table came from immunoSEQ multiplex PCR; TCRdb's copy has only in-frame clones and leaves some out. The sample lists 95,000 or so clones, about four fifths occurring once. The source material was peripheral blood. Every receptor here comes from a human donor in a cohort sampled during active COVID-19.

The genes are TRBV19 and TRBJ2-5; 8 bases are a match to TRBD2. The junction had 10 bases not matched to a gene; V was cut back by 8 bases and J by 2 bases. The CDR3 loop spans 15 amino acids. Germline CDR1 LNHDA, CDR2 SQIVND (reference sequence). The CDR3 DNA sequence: TGTGCCAGTTCACCTAGCGGGCTACAACAAGAGACCCAGTACTTC. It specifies CASSPSGLQQETQYF.

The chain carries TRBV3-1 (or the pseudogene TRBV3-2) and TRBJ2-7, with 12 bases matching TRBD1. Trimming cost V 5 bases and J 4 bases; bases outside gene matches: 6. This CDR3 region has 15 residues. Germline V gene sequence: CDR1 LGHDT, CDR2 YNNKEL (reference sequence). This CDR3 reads CASSGVGQGAYEQYF. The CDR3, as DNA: TGTGCCAGCAGCGGGGTGGGACAGGGGGCGTACGAGCAGTACTTC.

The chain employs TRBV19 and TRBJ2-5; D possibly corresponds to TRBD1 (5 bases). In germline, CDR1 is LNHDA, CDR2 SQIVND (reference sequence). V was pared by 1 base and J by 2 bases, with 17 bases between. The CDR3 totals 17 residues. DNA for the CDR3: TGTGCCAGTAGTATAGGGTTCCAGGACAATGGACAAGAGACCCAGTACTTC. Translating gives CASSIGFQDNGQETQYF.

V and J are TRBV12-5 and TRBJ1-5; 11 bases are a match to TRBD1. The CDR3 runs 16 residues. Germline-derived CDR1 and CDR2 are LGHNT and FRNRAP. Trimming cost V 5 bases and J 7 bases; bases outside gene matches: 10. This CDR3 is CASGLWTGGLPQPQHF. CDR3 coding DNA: TGTGCTAGTGGTCTCTGGACAGGGGGCCTTCCCCAGCCCCAGCATTTT.

The CDR3 here is CASIETGVWGEQFF. CDR3 bases: TGTGCCAGCATAGAGACAGGGGTTTGGGGTGAGCAGTTCTTC. The genes are TRBV2 and TRBJ2-1; 8 nucleotides agree with TRBD1. CDR1 and CDR2 from the germline V gene are SNHLY and FYNNEI. After removal of 7 bases from V and 9 bases from J, the junction contained 11 bases not matched to a gene. The CDR3 is 14 amino acids. The full variable domain, rest sourced from reference TRBV2 and TRBJ2-1, is EPEVTQTPSHQVTQMGQEVILRCVPISNHLYFYWYRQILGQKVEFLVSFYNNEISEKSEIFDDQFSVERPDGSNFTLKIRSTKLEDSAMYFCASIETGVWGEQFFGPGTRLTVL.

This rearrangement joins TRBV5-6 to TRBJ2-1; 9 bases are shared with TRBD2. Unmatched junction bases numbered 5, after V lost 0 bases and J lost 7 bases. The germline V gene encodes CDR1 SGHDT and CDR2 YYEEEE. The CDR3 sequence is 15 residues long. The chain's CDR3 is CASSLGLAGMNEQFF. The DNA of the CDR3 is TGTGCCAGCAGCTTGGGGCTAGCGGGGATGAATGAGCAGTTCTTC.

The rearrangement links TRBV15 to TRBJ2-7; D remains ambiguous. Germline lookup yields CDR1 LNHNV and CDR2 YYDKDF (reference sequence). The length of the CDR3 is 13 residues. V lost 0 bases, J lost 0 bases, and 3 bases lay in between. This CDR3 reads CATSRDRSYEQYF. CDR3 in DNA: TGTGCCACCAGCAGAGATCGCTCCTACGAGCAGTACTTC. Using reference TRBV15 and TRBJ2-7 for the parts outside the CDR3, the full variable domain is DAMVIQNPRYQVTQFGKPVTLSCSQTLNHNVMYWYQQKSSQAPKLLFHYYDKDFNNEADTPDNFQSRRPNTSFCFLDIRSPGLGDTAMYLCATSRDRSYEQYFGPGTRLTVT.

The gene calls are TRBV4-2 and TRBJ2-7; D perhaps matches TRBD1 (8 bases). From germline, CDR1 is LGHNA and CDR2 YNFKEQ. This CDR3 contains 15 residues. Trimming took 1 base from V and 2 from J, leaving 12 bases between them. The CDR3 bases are TGTGCCAGCAGCCAAGGACAGGGGACTACCTACGAGCAGTACTTC. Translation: CASSQGQGTTYEQYF.

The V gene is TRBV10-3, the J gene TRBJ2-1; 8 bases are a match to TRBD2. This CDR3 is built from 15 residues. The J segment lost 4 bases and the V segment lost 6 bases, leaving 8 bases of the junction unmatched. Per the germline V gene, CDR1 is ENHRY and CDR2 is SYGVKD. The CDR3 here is CAISPGLGSYNEQFF. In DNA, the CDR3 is TGTGCCATCAGCCCGGGACTAGGGAGTTACAATGAGCAGTTCTTC.

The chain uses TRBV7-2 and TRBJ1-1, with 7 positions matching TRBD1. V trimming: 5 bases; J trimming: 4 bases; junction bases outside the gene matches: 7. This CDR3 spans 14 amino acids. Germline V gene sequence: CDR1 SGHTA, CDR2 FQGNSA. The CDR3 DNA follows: TGTGCCAGCAGCCTAAGACAGGGCGCCACTGAAGCTTTCTTT. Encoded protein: CASSLRQGATEAFF.

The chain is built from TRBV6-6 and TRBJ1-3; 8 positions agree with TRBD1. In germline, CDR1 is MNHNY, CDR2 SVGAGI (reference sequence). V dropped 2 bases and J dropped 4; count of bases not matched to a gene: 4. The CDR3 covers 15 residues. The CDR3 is CASSYVRGPGNTIYF. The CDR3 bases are TGTGCCAGCAGTTACGTCAGGGGGCCGGGAAACACCATATATTTT.

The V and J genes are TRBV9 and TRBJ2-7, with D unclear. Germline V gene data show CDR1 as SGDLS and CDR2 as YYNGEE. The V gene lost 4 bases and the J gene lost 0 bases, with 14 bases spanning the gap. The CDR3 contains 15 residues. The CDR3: CASSPTSTTSYEQYF. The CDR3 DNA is TGTGCCAGCAGCCCAACATCGACAACCTCCTACGAGCAGTACTTC.

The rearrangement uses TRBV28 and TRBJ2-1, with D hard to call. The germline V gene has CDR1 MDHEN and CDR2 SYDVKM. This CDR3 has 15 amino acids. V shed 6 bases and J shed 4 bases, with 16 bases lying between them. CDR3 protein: CASRPSGSRYNEQFF. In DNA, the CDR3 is TGTGCCAGCAGGCCCTCGGGTTCACGATACAATGAGCAGTTCTTC.

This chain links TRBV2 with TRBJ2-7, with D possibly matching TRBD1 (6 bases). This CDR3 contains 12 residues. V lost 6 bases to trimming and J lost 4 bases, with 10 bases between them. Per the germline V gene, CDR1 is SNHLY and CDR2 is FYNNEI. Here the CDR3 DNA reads TGTGCCAGCAGGTCAGGGGTGTACGAGCAGTACTTC. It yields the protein CASRSGVYEQYF.

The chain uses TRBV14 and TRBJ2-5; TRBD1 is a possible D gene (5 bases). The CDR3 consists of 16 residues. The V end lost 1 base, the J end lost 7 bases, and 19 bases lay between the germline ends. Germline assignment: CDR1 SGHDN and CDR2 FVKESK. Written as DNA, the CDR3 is TGTGCCAGCAGCCAAGGCCCCTCAGGGCGCATAGGGACCCAGTACTTC. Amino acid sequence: CASSQGPSGRIGTQYF. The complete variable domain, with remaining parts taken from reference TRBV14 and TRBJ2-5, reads EAGVTQFPSHSVIEKGQTVTLRCDPISGHDNLYWYRRVMGKEIKFLLHFVKESKQDESGMPNNRFLAERTGGTYSTLKVQPAELEDSGVYFCASSQGPSGRIGTQYFGPGTRLLVL.

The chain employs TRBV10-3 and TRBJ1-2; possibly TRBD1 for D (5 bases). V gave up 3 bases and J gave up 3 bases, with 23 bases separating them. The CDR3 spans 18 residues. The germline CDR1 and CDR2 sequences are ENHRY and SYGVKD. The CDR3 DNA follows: TGTGCCATCAGTGATAGGACATCTGAAAAGCTCGAGTACTATGGCTACACCTTC. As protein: CAISDRTSEKLEYYGYTF.

CDR3 loop: CASSSETDTQYF. For the CDR3, the DNA is TGCGCCAGCAGTTCGGAGACAGATACGCAGTATTTT. This chain links TRBV5-1 with TRBJ2-3; D remains ambiguous. CDR3 size: 12 residues. The ends were cut back, 5 bases at V and 3 bases at J, with 7 bases in the middle. The V gene's germline CDR1 is SGHRS and CDR2 YFSETQ.

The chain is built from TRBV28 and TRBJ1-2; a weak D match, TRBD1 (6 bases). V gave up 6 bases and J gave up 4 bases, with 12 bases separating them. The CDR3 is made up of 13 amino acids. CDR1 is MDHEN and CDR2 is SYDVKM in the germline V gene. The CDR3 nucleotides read TGTGCCAGCAGCCAGACAGGCCTCTATGGCTACACCTTC. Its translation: CASSQTGLYGYTF.

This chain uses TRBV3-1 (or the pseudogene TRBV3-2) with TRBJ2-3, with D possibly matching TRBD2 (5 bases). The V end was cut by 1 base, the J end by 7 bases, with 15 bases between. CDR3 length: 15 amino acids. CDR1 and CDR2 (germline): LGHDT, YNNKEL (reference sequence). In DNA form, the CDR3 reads TGTGCCAGCAGCCAAGGTAACGGGGTCAGGAATACGCAGTATTTT. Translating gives CASSQGNGVRNTQYF.

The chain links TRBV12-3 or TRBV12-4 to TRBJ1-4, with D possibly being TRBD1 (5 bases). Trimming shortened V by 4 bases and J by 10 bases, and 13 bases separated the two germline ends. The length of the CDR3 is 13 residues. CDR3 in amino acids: CASSSSQGGKLFF. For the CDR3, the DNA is TGTGCCAGCAGTTCTAGTCAGGGTGGAAAACTGTTTTTT.

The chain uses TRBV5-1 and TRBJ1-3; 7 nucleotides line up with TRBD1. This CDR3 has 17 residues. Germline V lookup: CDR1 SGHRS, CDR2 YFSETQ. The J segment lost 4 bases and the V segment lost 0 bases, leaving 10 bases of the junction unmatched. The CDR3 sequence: CASSLASGQYFGNTIYF. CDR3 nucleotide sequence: TGCGCCAGCAGCTTGGCTTCGGGACAGTACTTCGGAAACACCATATATTTT.

CDR3 DNA sequence: TGTGCCATTAAGGGGAGCAATCAGCCCCAGCATTTT. Translating gives CAIKGSNQPQHF. This chain links TRBV19 with TRBJ1-5, with a weak D call TRBD1 (5 bases). The V and J ends lost 10 bases and 1 base respectively, with 8 bases between them. Per germline, CDR1 LNHDA and CDR2 SQIVND (reference sequence). The CDR3 is made up of 12 amino acids.

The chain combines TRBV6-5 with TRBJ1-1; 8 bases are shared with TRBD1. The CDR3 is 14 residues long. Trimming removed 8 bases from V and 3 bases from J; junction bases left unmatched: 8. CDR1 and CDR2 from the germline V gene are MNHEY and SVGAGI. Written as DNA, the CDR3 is TGTGCCAGCGGAGTCACAGGGGGTTACACTGAAGCTTTCTTT. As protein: CASGVTGGYTEAFF.

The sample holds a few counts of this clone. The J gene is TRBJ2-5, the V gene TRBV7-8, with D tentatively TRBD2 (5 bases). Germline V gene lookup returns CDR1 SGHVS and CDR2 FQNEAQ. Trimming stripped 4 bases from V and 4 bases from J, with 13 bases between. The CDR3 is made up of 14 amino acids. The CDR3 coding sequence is TGTGCCAGCAGCTCAGTAGGGAGAGGAGAGACCCAGTACTTC. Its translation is CASSSVGRGETQYF.

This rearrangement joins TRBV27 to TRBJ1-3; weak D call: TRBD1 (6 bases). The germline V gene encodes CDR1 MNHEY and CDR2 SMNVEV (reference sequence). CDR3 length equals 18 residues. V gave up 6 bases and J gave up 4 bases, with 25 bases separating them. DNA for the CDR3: TGTGCCAGCAGGCGAGAGGCAGGGGCGGCCTCGCAAGGAAACACCATATATTTT. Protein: CASRREAGAASQGNTIYF.

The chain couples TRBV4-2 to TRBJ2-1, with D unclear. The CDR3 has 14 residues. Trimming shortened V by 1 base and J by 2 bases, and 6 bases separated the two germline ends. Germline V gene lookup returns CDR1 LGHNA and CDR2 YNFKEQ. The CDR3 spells CASSQGGTYNEQFF. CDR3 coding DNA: TGTGCCAGCAGCCAAGGAGGAACCTACAATGAGCAGTTCTTC.

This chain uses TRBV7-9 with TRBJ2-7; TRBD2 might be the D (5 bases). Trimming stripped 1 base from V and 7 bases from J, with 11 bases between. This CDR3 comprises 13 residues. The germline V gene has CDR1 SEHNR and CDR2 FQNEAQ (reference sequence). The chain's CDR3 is CASSLGHPGEQYF. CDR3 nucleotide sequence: TGTGCCAGCAGCTTAGGCCACCCGGGGGAGCAGTACTTC.

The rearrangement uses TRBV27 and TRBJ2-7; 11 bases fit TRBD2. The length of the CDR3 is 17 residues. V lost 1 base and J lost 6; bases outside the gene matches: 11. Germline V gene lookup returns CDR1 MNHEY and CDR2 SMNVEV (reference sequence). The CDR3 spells CASSLFGLAGPLIEQYF. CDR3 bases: TGTGCCAGCAGTTTATTCGGACTAGCGGGTCCCCTCATCGAGCAGTACTTC.

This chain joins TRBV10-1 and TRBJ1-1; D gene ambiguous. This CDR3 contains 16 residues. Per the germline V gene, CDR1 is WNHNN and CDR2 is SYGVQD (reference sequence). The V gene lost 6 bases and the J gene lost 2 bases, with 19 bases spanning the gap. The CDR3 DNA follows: TGCGCCAGCAGAGAGCGGGATCGGGGATTCAACACTGAAGCTTTCTTT. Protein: CASRERDRGFNTEAFF.

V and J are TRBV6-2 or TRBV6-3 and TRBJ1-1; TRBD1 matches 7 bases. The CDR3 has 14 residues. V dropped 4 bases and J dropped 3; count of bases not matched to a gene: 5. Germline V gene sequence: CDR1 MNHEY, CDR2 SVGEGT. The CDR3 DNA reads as TGTGCCAGCAGTTCACAGGGGCTATACACTGAAGCTTTCTTT. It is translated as CASSSQGLYTEAFF.

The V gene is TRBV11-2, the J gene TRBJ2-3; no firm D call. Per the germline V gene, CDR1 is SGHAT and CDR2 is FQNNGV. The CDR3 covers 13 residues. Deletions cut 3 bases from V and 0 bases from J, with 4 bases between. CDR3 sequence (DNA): TGTGCCAGCAGCTTCTATAGCACAGATACGCAGTATTTT. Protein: CASSFYSTDTQYF. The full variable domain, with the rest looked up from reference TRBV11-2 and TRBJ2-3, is EAGVAQSPRYKIIEKRQSVAFWCNPISGHATLYWYQQILGQGPKLLIQFQNNGVVDDSQLPKDRFSAERLKGVDSTLKIQPAKLEDSAVYLCASSFYSTDTQYFGPGTRLTVL.

The CDR3, as DNA: TGTGCCAGCTCACCAGATCGGGTCTCCTACGAGCAGTACTTC. It is translated as CASSPDRVSYEQYF. The rearrangement joins TRBV18 to TRBJ2-7; D is unresolved. CDR1 is KGHSH, CDR2 LQKENI, per germline. Trimming took off 2 bases at V and 0 bases at J, with 8 bases between the two ends. The CDR3 has 14 amino acids.